A selection of T cell receptor beta chains follows, all from one sample in a study of early T cells in non-severe SARS-CoV-2 infection. TCRdb redid the calling of the 5' RACE reads with MiXCR, one entry per CDR3 protein. This sample has about 48,000 distinct CDR3 sequences, with about 9.2% found just once. Material for sequencing was whole blood. These receptors were collected from an adult who was a healthcare worker with PCR-confirmed SARS-CoV-2 infection or an uninfected control (not recorded which). CDR3s include the opening cysteine and the closing phenylalanine or tryptophan. Each record gives: clone size, D gene, J gene, V gene, CDR3 DNA, CDR3 protein. D genes are given only for firm matches. Part of the rows lack a size; the others show once, few, many or a class for expanded clones.

-,TRBD2,TRBJ2-1,TRBV24-1,TGTGCCACCAGTGAACCCAGCGGGAGGGGCAATGAGCAGTTCTTC,CATSEPSGRGNEQFF
-,TRBD2,TRBJ2-1,TRBV10-3,TGTGCCATCACTGGGACTAGCGGGCCCTCCTACAATGAGCAGTTCTTC,CAITGTSGPSYNEQFF
few,-,TRBJ2-2,TRBV3-1,TGTGCCAGCAATAGCGGTGACACCGGGGAGCTGTTTTTT,CASNSGDTGELFF
many,-,TRBJ1-2,TRBV6-1,TGTGCCAGCAGTGAAATCCACTCTTCTGGCTACACCTTC,CASSEIHSSGYTF
many,TRBD2,TRBJ2-1,TRBV7-9,TGTGCCAGCAGCTTAATAACGCTAGCGGGGGGTGAGCAGTTCTTC,CASSLITLAGGEQFF
many,-,TRBJ2-1,TRBV11-2,TGTGCCAGCAGCCCACTCGGGACTCCTGTCTACAATGAGCAGTTCTTC,CASSPLGTPVYNEQFF
many,-,TRBJ2-3,TRBV7-6,TGTGCCAGCAGCTTAAGACGGACCTTGGATACGCAGTATTTT,CASSLRRTLDTQYF
-,-,TRBJ2-1,TRBV5-1,TGCGCCAGCAGCTTGTTAAGTAGCAACAATGAGCAGTTCTTC,CASSLLSSNNEQFF
many,-,TRBJ2-3,TRBV7-9,TGTGCCAGCAGCTCCGGACAGACTCTACCAGATACGCAGTATTTT,CASSSGQTLPDTQYF
few,-,TRBJ2-7,TRBV28,TGTGCCAGCAGTTTATTCCCGGGAGACATGGACGAGCAGTACTTC,CASSLFPGDMDEQYF
few,TRBD1,TRBJ2-2,TRBV12-3/TRBV12-4,TGTGCCAGCAGCGGCCAATTTCAGGGGGCCAACACCGGGGAGCTGTTTTTT,CASSGQFQGANTGELFF
-,-,TRBJ1-2,TRBV12-3/TRBV12-4,TGTGCCAGCAGTTTACTACTAGCTTGGGGGGCAAATGGCTACACCTTC,CASSLLLAWGANGYTF
few,-,TRBJ1-3,TRBV20-1,TGCAGTGCTAGAGATTGGGGGACTGAAAACACCATATATTTT,CSARDWGTENTIYF
-,-,TRBJ2-7,TRBV14,TGTGCCAGCAGCCCCTTTAACTTGGTGGAGCAGTACTTC,CASSPFNLVEQYF
many,-,TRBJ1-1,TRBV7-2,TGTGCCAGCACCCGAAGCACGAACACTGAAGCTTTCTTT,CASTRSTNTEAFF
-,TRBD2,TRBJ2-5,TRBV6-5,TGTGCCAGCAGGGAGAGCCTGACTAGCCGGGAGACCCAGTACTTC,CASRESLTSRETQYF
many,TRBD2,TRBJ2-7,TRBV28,TGTGCCAGCAGTTCTGCCTGGACAGCCACTAGCGGGAGGGGCGACGAGCAGTACTTC,CASSSAWTATSGRGDEQYF
many,-,TRBJ2-7,TRBV2,TGTGCCAGCAGTGTGCGGGTTTTTGTATACCAGAACTTC,CASSVRVFVYQNF
-,TRBD1,TRBJ1-1,TRBV12-3/TRBV12-4,TGTGCCAGCACCCCCGGGACAGGTCCCCTTGAAGCTTTCTTT,CASTPGTGPLEAFF
many,TRBD1,TRBJ2-1,TRBV2,TGTGCCAGCAGTGAGGGACAGGCGGCAGGCAATGAGCAGTTCTTC,CASSEGQAAGNEQFF
-,-,TRBJ1-5,TRBV28,TGTGCCAGCAGTTTGGAGCCCTATGGCAATCAGCCCCAGCATTTT,CASSLEPYGNQPQHF
-,-,TRBJ1-6,TRBV20-1,TGCAGTGCTAAGGGCCCTTCTCCTTCACCCCTCCACTTT,CSAKGPSPSPLHF
many,-,TRBJ1-5,TRBV20-1,TGCAGTGCTAGAGATCATGGAGGTCACGATCAGCCCCAGCATTTT,CSARDHGGHDQPQHF
many,-,TRBJ1-1,TRBV12-3/TRBV12-4,TGTGCCAGCACCCAGACAGCGAACACTGAAGCTTTCTTT,CASTQTANTEAFF
-,TRBD1,TRBJ2-1,TRBV7-9,TGTGCCAGCAGGTCCGCAGGGGGCAATGAGCAGTTCTTC,CASRSAGGNEQFF
-,-,TRBJ2-1,TRBV28,TGTGCCAGCAGGGACAGAGTATACAATGAGCAGTTCTTC,CASRDRVYNEQFF
many,-,TRBJ2-5,TRBV7-7,TGTGCCAGCAGCTGGGGCCCGGAGGAGACCCAGTACTTC,CASSWGPEETQYF
once,TRBD1,TRBJ1-2,TRBV3-1,TGTGCCAGCAGCCAACAGGACAGGGAGCTCTATGGCTACACCTTC,CASSQQDRELYGYTF
-,-,TRBJ2-7,TRBV2,TGTGCCAGCAGTGAAGAGGAGACAAACTACGAGCAGTACTTC,CASSEEETNYEQYF
many,TRBD2,TRBJ2-2,TRBV30,TGTGCCTGGAGCCGGGGACTAGCGGGAGGGACCGGCGGGGAGCTGTTTTTT,CAWSRGLAGGTGGELFF
few,-,TRBJ1-6,TRBV7-3,TGTGCCAGCAGCTTAAAGCAGGGAAAGGATTCACCCCTCCACTTT,CASSLKQGKDSPLHF
-,-,TRBJ2-7,TRBV20-1,TGCAGTGCTAGAGCTACTACCAGCGTTACTCCCTACGAGCAGTACTTC,CSARATTSVTPYEQYF
-,-,TRBJ2-7,TRBV29-1,TGCAGCGTTAACACTGGATCGTACGAGCAGTACTTC,CSVNTGSYEQYF
many,-,TRBJ2-5,TRBV3-1,TGTGCCAGCAGCCAGAGTTTGGGGGATTACCAAGAGACCCAGTACTTC,CASSQSLGDYQETQYF
-,-,TRBJ2-7,TRBV29-1,TGCAGCGTTGCAGGGGTCGAGCAGTACTTC,CSVAGVEQYF
many,TRBD1,TRBJ1-1,TRBV5-1,TGCGCCAGCAGCTTCACAGGGGGCGCGACTGAAGCTTTCTTT,CASSFTGGATEAFF
many,TRBD1,TRBJ2-7,TRBV20-1,TGCAGTGTCCAAAACCCGGGACAGAGGCCCTACGAGCAGTACTTC,CSVQNPGQRPYEQYF
-,TRBD1,TRBJ2-3,TRBV5-4,TGTGCCAGCAGCCAGGGGGTGGCGGGAGATACGCAGTATTTT,CASSQGVAGDTQYF
-,-,TRBJ2-1,TRBV7-8,TGTGCCAGCAGCTCCACCGCTGAGCAGTTCTTC,CASSSTAEQFF
few,TRBD1,TRBJ2-3,TRBV2,TGTGCCAGCATCAGGGGGCGAGAAGTAGATACGCAGTATTTT,CASIRGREVDTQYF
-,-,TRBJ2-1,TRBV7-9,TGTGCCAGCAGAACCGGGGATGAGCAGTTCTTC,CASRTGDEQFF
many,-,TRBJ1-2,TRBV7-2,TGTGCCAGCAGCTACCGGGATAACTATGGCTACACCTTC,CASSYRDNYGYTF
few,TRBD1,TRBJ1-3,TRBV29-1,TGCAGCGTTGAAGAGCACAGGGGGCTGAACACCATATATTTT,CSVEEHRGLNTIYF